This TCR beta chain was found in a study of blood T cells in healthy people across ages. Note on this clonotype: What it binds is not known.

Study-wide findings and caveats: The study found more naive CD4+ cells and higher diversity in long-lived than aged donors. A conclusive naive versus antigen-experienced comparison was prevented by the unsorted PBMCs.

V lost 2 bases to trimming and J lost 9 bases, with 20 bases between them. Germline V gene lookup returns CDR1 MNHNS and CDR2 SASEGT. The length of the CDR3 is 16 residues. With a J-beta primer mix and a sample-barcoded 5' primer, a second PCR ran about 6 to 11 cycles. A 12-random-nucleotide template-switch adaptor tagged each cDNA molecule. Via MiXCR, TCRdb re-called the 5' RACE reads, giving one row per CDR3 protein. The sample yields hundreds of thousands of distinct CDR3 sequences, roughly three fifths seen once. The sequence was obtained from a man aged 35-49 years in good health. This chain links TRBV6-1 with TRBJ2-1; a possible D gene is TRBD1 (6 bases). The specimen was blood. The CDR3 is CASSEPSRTVIAEQFF. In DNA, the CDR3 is TGTGCCAGCAGTGAACCCTCGCGGACAGTGATAGCTGAGCAGTTCTTC.